This entry features one T cell receptor (beta chain) sequence. As for time point: late/post reinfection, 12 to 24 weeks after detection. The sorted cells went straight to TCR sequencing with no prior in vitro expansion. Libraries were prepared by immunoSEQ multiplex PCR; TCRdb keeps only in-frame clonotypes and omits some of them. This sample yields around 5,000 clones, of which 87% are seen a single time; approximately 30% belongs to the top ten. The CDR3 loop spans 17 amino acids. Germline CDR1 SGHVS, CDR2 FQNEAQ. The V end was cut by 2 bases, the J end by 8 bases, with 22 bases between. These data come from a study of memory CD8 T cells in hepatitis C reinfection.

This clonotype was obtained from a man aged 45-65 years with hepatitis C virus infection. V and J are TRBV7-8 and TRBJ2-1, with TRBD2 as a possible D gene (6 bases). Sequenced input: naive CD8+ T cells sorted from blood. CDR3 nucleotides: TGTGCCAGCAGCTTAAAACAGTTGGGGGACTGGAGTCATGAGCAGTTCTTC. Translating gives CASSLKQLGDWSHEQFF. Variable domain in full (rest from reference TRBV7-8 and TRBJ2-1): GAGVSQSPRYKVAKRGQDVALRCDPISGHVSLFWYQQALGQGPEFLTYFQNEAQLDKSGLPSDRFFAERPEGSVSTLKIQRTQQEDSAVYLCASSLKQLGDWSHEQFFGPGTRLTVL.